One T cell receptor beta chain is described in this entry. Its antigen is unknown. Nothing much larger sits one base from this clone, and base qualities are not available. Library generation was performed with the immunoSEQ multiplex PCR assay. TCRdb holds this immuneACCESS table with in-frame rearrangements only. Some clones are missing; in checked studies, unresolved V genes explain under half, and the rest has no known cause. Across this sample there are 70,000 to 95,000 clones, with around 87% seen only once. The ten top clones hold 16% of the sample. The study tested focal radiation therapy combined with CTLA-4 blockade (ipilimumab) in patients with chemo-refractory metastatic non-small-cell lung cancer. This specimen belongs to a study of radiotherapy plus CTLA-4 blockade in lung cancer (dated by TCRdb to 2017 to 2018). Regarding the complete study: Objective responses occurred in roughly a sixth of enrolled patients, and about 30% achieved disease control.

From cysteine to phenylalanine, the CDR3 is 12 amino acids long. Only CDR3 DNA remains: 36 bases, in frame from the first base. V and J are trimmed by 6 bases and 7 bases, and the gene matches miss 5 bases of the junction. According to the germline V gene, CDR1 reads SNHLY and CDR2 reads FYNNEI. Paper-wide results and their limitations: After treatment with radiotherapy and ipilimumab, TCR clones that came from tumors expanded in the peripheral blood. The strongest predictors of response, as reported, were early dynamic changes in blood T cell clones along with a rise in serum interferon-beta after radiation.

The sequencing here drew on peripheral blood, taken from a patient treated with radiotherapy plus ipilimumab. This chain joins TRBV2 to TRBJ1-2, and TRBD1 matches 7 of the central bases. This clonotype was obtained from a human donor with non-small cell lung cancer that progressed on radiotherapy plus ipilimumab. CDR3 region: CASRQGFGGYTF. The DNA is as follows: TGTGCCAGCAGACAGGGGTTTGGTGGCTACACCTTC.